This T cell receptor beta chain was sequenced during a study of Graves' ophthalmopathy and Graves' hyperthyroidism. CDR3 length: 17 residues. Germline V lookup: CDR1 SEHNR, CDR2 FQNEAQ (reference sequence). The V gene lost 3 bases and the J gene lost 6 bases, with 20 bases spanning the gap. This clonotype was counted ten times or more. The sequenced template was RNA, covering the TCR beta CDR3 region. Investigators did first-round RT-PCR with HTBI primers, then second-round multiplex PCR. MiXCR was run by TCRdb on the multiplex PCR reads, yielding one entry per CDR3 protein. The sample yields about 150,000 distinct CDR3 sequences, less than 45% seen once.

The chain employs TRBV7-9 and TRBJ2-2; D unresolved. The sample consisted of peripheral blood. The TCR comes from a woman aged 40 to 55 with Graves' ophthalmopathy. The CDR3 loop is CASSFTTWGLLPGELFF. The CDR3 DNA follows: TGTGCCAGCAGCTTTACGACCTGGGGTCTCCTCCCCGGGGAGCTGTTTTTT.